This TCR beta chain was identified during a study of early T cells in non-severe SARS-CoV-2 infection. Study-level points and caveats: CD4 and private specificities were missed by VDJdb matching, which favored anti-spike CD8 responses.

The TCR library protocol was used to attach unique molecular identifiers. These identifiers were attached to individual cDNA molecules. TCRdb re-called the 5' RACE reads with MiXCR, one entry per CDR3 protein. The repertoire consists of some 54,000 distinct CDR3 sequences, with 9.5% to 11% occurring once and the leading ten covering over 10%. This clonotype was picked up many times. Its antigen is still unknown. The CDR3 totals 17 residues. Trimming left V 0 bases short and J 0 bases short, with 14 bases between. Germline V lookup: CDR1 SGHTA, CDR2 FQGNSA. Material for sequencing was whole blood. The sequence was obtained from an adult who was a healthcare worker with PCR-confirmed SARS-CoV-2 infection or an uninfected control (not recorded which). The gene calls are TRBV7-2 and TRBJ1-2; no clear D. CDR3 loop: CASSLARSREANYGYTF. The CDR3 bases are TGTGCCAGCAGCTTAGCCCGCTCCCGCGAAGCTAACTATGGCTACACCTTC.